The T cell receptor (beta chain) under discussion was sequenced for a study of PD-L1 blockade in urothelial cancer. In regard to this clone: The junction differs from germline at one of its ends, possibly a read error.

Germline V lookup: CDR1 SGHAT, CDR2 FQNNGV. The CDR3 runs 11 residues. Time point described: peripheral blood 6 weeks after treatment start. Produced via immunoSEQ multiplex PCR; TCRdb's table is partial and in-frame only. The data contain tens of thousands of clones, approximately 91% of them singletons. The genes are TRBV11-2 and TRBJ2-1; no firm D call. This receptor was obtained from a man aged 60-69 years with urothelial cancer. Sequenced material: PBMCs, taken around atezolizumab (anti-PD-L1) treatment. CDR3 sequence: CASSLMLRPVF. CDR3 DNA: TGTGCCAGCAGCTTAATGCTGAGGCCCGTCTTC.